This TCR beta chain was found in a study of blood T cell repertoires in COVID-19. The CDR3 extends over 13 amino acids. Germline assignment: CDR1 KGHDR and CDR2 SFDVKD. V was shortened by 6 bases and J by 8 bases, with 13 bases between the two germline ends. Some clones are missing from TCRdb's copy, which holds only in-frame ones; the method was immunoSEQ multiplex PCR. The sample lists about 280,000 clones, 80% to 85% occurring once. The sequence came from a man between 40 and 49 years old who had been exposed to COVID-19. This chain joins TRBV24-1 and TRBJ2-1, with no clear D. The specimen was PBMCs or T cells enriched from blood (not recorded which). CDR3 sequence: CATSRYSPDEQFF. The CDR3, as DNA: TGTGCCACCAGTCGATACAGCCCGGATGAGCAGTTCTTC.